Shown below are 25 T cell receptor beta chains from a single sample sequenced in a study of shared clonotypes between healthy human individuals. CD8 cells classed as naive were CD45RO-negative and positively selected for CCR7, excluding terminally differentiated effector memory CD45RA+ cells. Profiled with immunoSEQ multiplex PCR; TCRdb holds only in-frame clones, not every one. The sample carries millions of clones, approximately 95% recorded once. Material: naive CD8+ T cells sorted from blood. The receptors shown here come from a man aged 18-30 years in good health.

The rearrangement joins TRBV4-1 to TRBJ2-1; TRBD2 matches at 8 bases. V lost 4 bases, J lost 0 bases, and 11 bases stayed unmatched. Germline values: CDR1 MGHRA, CDR2 YSYEKL. The CDR3 has 18 residues. The CDR3 region is CASSPLALSGSSYNEQFF. DNA for the CDR3: TGCGCCAGCAGCCCGTTAGCCCTAAGCGGGAGCTCCTACAATGAGCAGTTCTTC.

This clone has just one count. This chain connects TRBV2 to TRBJ2-4; no firm D call. This CDR3 has 15 amino acids. V gave up 0 bases and J gave up 0 bases, with 6 bases separating them. Germline CDR1 SNHLY, CDR2 FYNNEI. The CDR3 DNA reads TGTGCCAGCAGTGAAGCCACGGGAGCCAAAAACATTCAGTACTTC. It yields the protein CASSEATGAKNIQYF.

The sample holds one count of this clone. CDR3 DNA: TGTGCCAGCAAGAAGGACGGGGATAGCAATCAGCCCCAGCATTTT. Amino acid sequence: CASKKDGDSNQPQHF. This sequence joins TRBV2 and TRBJ1-5; D is uncertain. The CDR3 is made up of 15 amino acids. V shed 7 bases and J shed 0 bases, with 13 bases lying between them. From germline, CDR1 is SNHLY and CDR2 FYNNEI.

This chain links TRBV6-1 with TRBJ1-6; no reliable D call. From germline, CDR1 is MNHNS and CDR2 SASEGT. This CDR3 comprises 15 residues. Trimming took off 2 bases at V and 9 bases at J, with 14 bases between the two ends. The CDR3 loop reads CASSEPFSEFSPLHF. The CDR3 DNA is TGTGCCAGCAGTGAACCCTTCTCCGAGTTTTCACCCCTCCACTTT.

The chain is built from TRBV5-5 and TRBJ2-7; D remains ambiguous. This CDR3 has 14 residues. V lost 0 bases, J lost 3 bases, and 10 bases lay in between. The germline CDR1 and CDR2 sequences are SGHKS and YYEKEE (reference sequence). The CDR3 coding sequence is TGTGCCAGCAGCTTGGAGAGCCGGATCTACGAGCAGTACTTC. It yields the protein CASSLESRIYEQYF.

The gene calls are TRBV11-2 and TRBJ1-1; D not resolved. V lost 1 base to trimming and J lost 0 bases, with 12 bases between them. CDR1 and CDR2 (germline): SGHAT, FQNNGV. This CDR3 is 16 amino acids long. The CDR3 nucleotides read TGTGCCAGCAGCTTAGCTTTCGGGTACATGAACACTGAAGCTTTCTTT. Amino acids: CASSLAFGYMNTEAFF.

Notes on this clone: Other DNA sequences in this sample translate to the same CDR3. The chain has TRBV5-1 and TRBJ2-7; 7 positions match TRBD1. From germline, CDR1 is SGHRS and CDR2 YFSETQ. CDR3 length: 15 amino acids. J was trimmed by 0 bases and V by 0 bases; bases with no gene match: 3. CDR3 DNA: TGCGCCAGCAGCTTGGGACAGGGTAGCTCCTACGAGCAGTACTTC. The encoded protein is CASSLGQGSSYEQYF.

V and J are TRBV9 and TRBJ2-5, with D maybe TRBD2 (6 bases). CDR1 is SGDLS and CDR2 is YYNGEE in the germline V gene. Deletions cut 3 bases from V and 7 bases from J, with 19 bases between. The CDR3 loop spans 15 amino acids. The CDR3 region is CASSGSGTDLTTQYF. CDR3 nucleotide sequence: TGTGCCAGCAGCGGATCCGGGACTGACCTGACGACCCAGTACTTC.

The V and J genes are TRBV2 and TRBJ2-3; TRBD2 is a possible D gene (5 bases). V was clipped by 4 bases and J by 2 bases, with 10 bases between them. CDR1 is SNHLY and CDR2 is FYNNEI in the germline V gene. This CDR3 comprises 14 residues. CDR3 in DNA: TGTGCCAGCAGTGGTAACGGGGTCACAGATACGCAGTATTTT. Protein: CASSGNGVTDTQYF.

This chain connects TRBV11-2 to TRBJ2-6; D remains unclear. This CDR3 is built from 14 residues. From germline, CDR1 is SGHAT and CDR2 FQNNGV. Trimming stripped 3 bases from V and 0 bases from J, with 3 bases between. This CDR3 is CASSFVSGANVLTF. The CDR3 DNA reads as TGTGCCAGCAGCTTCGTCTCTGGGGCCAACGTCCTGACTTTC.

This chain joins TRBV6-5 and TRBJ2-2, with TRBD2 as a possible D gene (5 bases). The V gene's germline CDR1 is MNHEY and CDR2 SVGAGI. V was pared by 2 bases and J by 4 bases, with 14 bases between. The CDR3 is 16 amino acids. CDR3 in DNA: TGTGCCAGCAGTTACGGGGTGGGAGCGACCACCGGGGAGCTGTTTTTT. It yields the protein CASSYGVGATTGELFF.

This chain links TRBV2 with TRBJ1-1; a weak D match, TRBD1 (6 bases). The germline CDR1 and CDR2 sequences are SNHLY and FYNNEI. V lost 6 bases, J lost 2 bases, and 13 bases lay in between. The CDR3 has 14 residues. In nucleotides, the CDR3 is TGTGCCAGCAGACAGGGAGGTTTAAACACTGAAGCTTTCTTT. Translated: CASRQGGLNTEAFF. The full variable domain, its missing parts supplied by reference TRBV2 and TRBJ1-1, is EPEVTQTPSHQVTQMGQEVILRCVPISNHLYFYWYRQILGQKVEFLVSFYNNEISEKSEIFDDQFSVERPDGSNFTLKIRSTKLEDSAMYFCASRQGGLNTEAFFGQGTRLTVV.

The chain joins TRBV30 to TRBJ1-1, with a weak D call TRBD1 (5 bases). The CDR3 runs to 13 residues. Germline CDR1 is GTSNPN and CDR2 is SVGIG (reference sequence). Trimming removed 7 bases from V and 3 bases from J, with 15 bases in between. For the CDR3, the DNA is TGTGCCTCCGACCGGGGACGGGACACTGAAGCTTTCTTT. Translating it yields CASDRGRDTEAFF.

Remarks on this clone: Other DNA sequences in the sample encode the same CDR3. V and J are TRBV5-1 and TRBJ2-7; TRBD1 is a possible D gene (5 bases). V gave up 4 bases and J gave up 2 bases, with 13 bases separating them. The CDR3 covers 14 residues. Germline V gene data show CDR1 as SGHRS and CDR2 as YFSETQ. CDR3 amino acids: CASSPPGLAYEQYF. CDR3 DNA: TGCGCCAGCAGCCCCCCAGGGTTGGCCTACGAGCAGTACTTC.

This clone is a singleton in its sample. Other DNA sequences in the sample encode the same CDR3. The chain has TRBV5-1 and TRBJ2-1; D remains unclear. The CDR3 has 15 amino acids. V lost 1 base to trimming and J lost 3 bases, with 11 bases between them. The germline V gene encodes CDR1 SGHRS and CDR2 YFSETQ. The CDR3 DNA is TGCGCCAGCAGCTTGTCCCACCCCGGCTACAATGAGCAGTTCTTC. Translated: CASSLSHPGYNEQFF.

Remarks on this clone: Other DNA sequences in the same sample also yield this CDR3. The chain is built from TRBV5-1 and TRBJ1-2; D is unresolved. This CDR3 comprises 13 residues. Germline CDR1 SGHRS, CDR2 YFSETQ. V lost 2 bases and J lost 2, with 7 bases in between. CDR3 in DNA: TGCGCCAGCAGCTTAGCAGAAAACTATGGCTACACCTTC. Protein: CASSLAENYGYTF.

About this clone: The CDR3 ends on some other residue instead of the conserved phenylalanine or tryptophan, so this is likely a read error. This rearrangement joins TRBV19 to TRBJ1-3; maybe TRBD1 (5 bases). This CDR3 is built from 15 residues. V was pared by 2 bases and J by 0 bases, with 8 bases between. Germline V gives CDR1 LNHDA, CDR2 SQIVND (reference sequence). CDR3 in DNA: TGTGCCAGTAGTATATGGGGCCGCTCTGGAAACACCATATATCTT. Its translation: CASSIWGRSGNTIYL.

V usage is TRBV27 and J usage is TRBJ2-3, with D perhaps matching TRBD1 (6 bases). Germline V lookup: CDR1 MNHEY, CDR2 SMNVEV (reference sequence). Trimming took 5 bases from V and 4 from J, leaving 13 bases between them. The CDR3 has 14 amino acids. For the CDR3, the DNA is TGTGCCAGCAGTCACTCAGGGGCCCCAGATACGCAGTATTTT. Its protein is CASSHSGAPDTQYF.

V gene TRBV4-1 combines with J gene TRBJ1-2; D uncertain. The CDR3 is 16 residues long. V was trimmed by 1 base and J by 2 bases, leaving 14 bases between them. Germline V gene sequence: CDR1 MGHRA, CDR2 YSYEKL. CDR3: CASSQGPGRENYGYTF. CDR3 sequence (DNA): TGCGCCAGCAGCCAAGGCCCGGGCAGAGAAAACTATGGCTACACCTTC.

The chain carries TRBV7-6 and TRBJ1-3; D is unclear. This CDR3 region has 14 residues. In germline, CDR1 is SGHVS, CDR2 FNYEAQ. Trimming pared 0 bases from V and 0 bases from J, leaving 3 bases between. The CDR3 is CASSLAGSGNTIYF. The DNA for the CDR3 is TGTGCCAGCAGCTTAGCGGGCTCTGGAAACACCATATATTTT.

A single count supports this clone. The rearrangement joins TRBV2 to TRBJ1-3; D is ambiguous. There are 16 residues in the CDR3. Germline assignment: CDR1 SNHLY and CDR2 FYNNEI. The V and J ends lost 1 base and 2 bases respectively, with 12 bases between them. CDR3 sequence (DNA): TGTGCCAGCAGTGAAGGGACGGCATTCCCTGGAAACACCATATATTTT. Protein sequence: CASSEGTAFPGNTIYF.

This chain connects TRBV4-3 to TRBJ1-4, with a possible D match to TRBD1 (5 bases). Trimming cost V 0 bases and J 6 bases, with 14 bases left between them. Germline loops: CDR1 LGHNA, CDR2 YSLEER. The CDR3 totals 16 residues. CDR3 protein: CASSQDPVGPDEKLFF. The DNA of the CDR3 is TGCGCCAGCAGCCAAGATCCAGTGGGGCCGGATGAAAAACTGTTTTTT.

Only one count was recorded for this clone. Here the CDR3 DNA reads TGTGCCAGCAGCTTATCCCCCGCCACCTACGAGCAGTACTTC. This translates into CASSLSPATYEQYF. The rearrangement uses TRBV13 and TRBJ2-7, with no clear D. Germline loops: CDR1 PRHDT, CDR2 FYEKMQ (reference sequence). Trimming cost V 2 bases and J 2 bases, with 10 bases left between them. This CDR3 is 14 amino acids long.

V and J are TRBV10-3 and TRBJ2-3; TRBD2 matches 10 bases. The CDR3 consists of 15 residues. J lost 0 bases, V lost 5 bases, and 2 bases had no gene match. From germline, CDR1 is ENHRY and CDR2 SYGVKD. The CDR3 DNA is TGTGCCATCAGTTCGGGACTAGCGAGCACAGATACGCAGTATTTT. Protein sequence: CAISSGLASTDTQYF.

This clone came up once. This rearrangement joins TRBV4-1 to TRBJ2-1, with 12 bases lining up with TRBD2. V was clipped by 5 bases and J by 8 bases; unmatched bases: 10. The CDR3 runs to 16 residues. The V gene's germline CDR1 is MGHRA and CDR2 YSYEKL. DNA for the CDR3: TGCGCCAGCAGCTATAGACTAGCGGGAGTTGTCGATGAGCAGTTCTTC. Residues: CASSYRLAGVVDEQFF.